Ten or more counts support the clone carrying this TCR beta chain. The sample belongs to a study of T-cell reconstitution after alpha-beta-depleted transplantation in children. Unique molecular identifiers were incorporated during preparation of the TCRbeta library. TCRdb recomputed calls from the PCR reads with MiXCR, one row per CDR3 protein. This repertoire shows about 400,000 distinct CDR3 sequences, roughly 20% found once; its top ten account for around 3.9%. This CDR3 comprises 14 residues. Germline V gives CDR1 LNHNV, CDR2 YYDKDF (reference sequence). V shed 1 base and J shed 4 bases, with 9 bases lying between them.

V and J are TRBV15 and TRBJ2-3; D is undetermined. This receptor was taken from a human donor who donated a stem cell graft to a child with acute myeloid leukemia. The sequencing used PBMCs from the stem cell graft donor, collected from the stem cell graft. The CDR3, as DNA: TGTGCCACCAGCAGAGCGTGGGGTCCAGATACGCAGTATTTT. It codes for CATSRAWGPDTQYF.